The clone carrying this TCR beta chain was picked up many times. Its antigen is as yet unknown. The time point is: patch test 1, 2 weeks after DPC sensitization. The treatment was: therapeutic diphenylcyclopropenone sensitization with weekly scalp DPC. Blood collection took place prior to placing each patch test. This CDR3 spans 13 amino acids. Deletions cut 2 bases from V and 1 base from J, with 6 bases between. Germline CDR1 and CDR2: SQVTM and ANQGSEA. Each CDR3 protein gets one entry after TCRdb re-called the RACE reads with MiXCR. Of 100,000 or so distinct CDR3 sequences in the sample, about 10% were seen once. This record comes from a study of human T cells and chemical hapten exposure. Study findings and constraints: Patch test score was positively correlated with the counts of PT1 expanded TCRs. Controls had significantly fewer large CDR3 similarity clusters than were formed by expanded TCRs. TCRs exceeding 1 in 1000 frequency stayed unchanged with DPC sensitization.

The chain joins TRBV29-1 to TRBJ1-5; a possible D gene is TRBD1 (6 bases). This sequence was found in a woman in her thirties or forties with alopecia areata. Some clones in this sample may be carry-over from other donors' samples. This specimen consisted of whole blood, obtained in connection with sensitization to the hapten diphenylcyclopropenone (DPC). Here the CDR3 DNA reads TGCAGCGTTGAACAGGGGAGCAATCAGCCCCAGCATTTT. Protein: CSVEQGSNQPQHF.